Each of the 18 T cell receptor beta chains below was sequenced from the same sample in a study of cytomegalovirus exposure and HLA in healthy donors (dated by TCRdb to 2016 to 2017). The library was obtained by the immunoSEQ multiplex PCR assay. A mixture of 60 forward primers for TCR Vbeta segments and 13 reverse primers for TCR Jbeta segments was used in the multiplex PCR. TCRdb retrieved this table from immuneACCESS and kept in-frame rearrangements only. Not all clones are present; in checked studies, unresolved V genes account for under half, and no reason is known for the remainder. This sample has about 170,000 clones in its table, and approximately 85% of those were observed once. The ten most abundant clones make up around 2.5% of the sample. The specimen sequenced was PBMCs. The origin of the receptors is a man aged 25 to 45 in good health and CMV-seropositive.

The J gene is TRBJ1-3, the V gene TRBV6-1; possibly TRBD1 for D (6 bases). The CDR3 is made up of 13 amino acids. V was shortened by 8 bases and J by 4 bases, with 12 bases between the two germline ends. Germline values: CDR1 MNHNS, CDR2 SASEGT. CDR3 nucleotides: TGTGCCAGCGCCCAACAGGGCGGAAACACCATATATTTT. It codes for CASAQQGGNTIYF.

The chain joins TRBV6-1 to TRBJ1-3, with TRBD1 as a possible D gene (5 bases). V was clipped by 5 bases and J by 2 bases, with 10 bases between them. The CDR3 length is 14 residues. Germline V gene data show CDR1 as MNHNS and CDR2 as SASEGT. The CDR3 region is CASSPTVTGNTIYF. The CDR3 bases are TGTGCCAGCAGTCCGACAGTGACTGGAAACACCATATATTTT.

This chain links TRBV6-6 with TRBJ1-4; D unresolved. The length of the CDR3 is 14 residues. The V gene's germline CDR1 is MNHNY and CDR2 SVGAGI (reference sequence). Trimming took 6 bases from V and 5 from J, leaving 13 bases between them. This chain's CDR3 is CASRFSVTNEKLFF. CDR3 coding DNA: TGTGCCAGCAGGTTCAGCGTAACCAATGAAAAACTGTTTTTT.

The chain recombines TRBV19 with TRBJ2-4; 13 nucleotides line up with TRBD2. Germline assignment: CDR1 LNHDA and CDR2 SQIVND (reference sequence). This CDR3 contains 18 residues. The V and J ends lost 5 bases and 1 base, in that order; junction bases with no gene match: 8. Written as DNA, the CDR3 is TGTGCCAGTAGTTCCCTGGGACTAGCGGGACGGGCCAAAAACATTCAGTACTTC. Translated: CASSSLGLAGRAKNIQYF.

This clone was detected once. The chain employs TRBV28 and TRBJ2-1; D not certain. The CDR3 spans 14 residues. In germline, CDR1 is MDHEN, CDR2 SYDVKM. Trimming cost V 2 bases and J 6 bases, with 11 bases left between them. CDR3 bases: TGTGCCAGCAGTTTACTTTCCCGAGGCAATGAGCAGTTCTTC. This translates into CASSLLSRGNEQFF.

The chain couples TRBV10-3 to TRBJ2-1; 8 bases fit TRBD2. The J segment lost 0 bases and the V segment lost 7 bases, leaving 2 bases of the junction unmatched. This CDR3 has 14 residues. Germline CDR1 is ENHRY and CDR2 is SYGVKD. The chain's CDR3 is CAIKSGSSYNEQFF. The CDR3 nucleotides read TGTGCCATCAAAAGCGGGAGCTCCTACAATGAGCAGTTCTTC.

This chain connects TRBV4-3 to TRBJ2-1; D uncertain. CDR1 and CDR2 (germline): LGHNA, YSLEER. The CDR3 spans 12 residues. Trimming cost V 0 bases and J 8 bases, with 5 bases left between them. CDR3 region: CASSQETDEQFF. CDR3 coding DNA: TGCGCCAGCAGCCAAGAAACGGATGAGCAGTTCTTC.

Of note for this clone: Other DNA variants within this sample encode the same CDR3. The gene calls are TRBV27 and TRBJ1-2, with 8 bases identical to TRBD1. This CDR3 is 13 amino acids long. Per germline, CDR1 MNHEY and CDR2 SMNVEV (reference sequence). With V trimmed by 5 bases and J by 5 bases, 4 bases remained unmatched. CDR3 sequence reads: CASSPGTGYGYTF. In DNA, the CDR3 is TGTGCCAGCAGTCCCGGGACAGGTTATGGCTACACCTTC.

V and J are TRBV7-8 and TRBJ2-7; tentative D call: TRBD2 (5 bases). This CDR3 contains 13 residues. Trimming left V 2 bases short and J 7 bases short, with 12 bases between. Germline CDR1 SGHVS, CDR2 FQNEAQ. CDR3 sequence: CASSLYGGREQYV. CDR3 nucleotide sequence: TGTGCCAGCAGCTTATATGGAGGAAGAGAGCAGTACGTC.

A few counts support this clone. This chain joins TRBV7-9 and TRBJ1-3; possible D gene TRBD1, 5 bases. From germline, CDR1 is SEHNR and CDR2 FQNEAQ (reference sequence). CDR3 length: 14 residues. The germline V and J ends were trimmed by 5 bases and 2 bases, with 10 bases remaining between them. The CDR3 sequence is CASSPGTTGNTIYF. The CDR3 DNA sequence: TGTGCCAGCAGCCCCGGGACTACTGGAAACACCATATATTTT.

This chain uses TRBV12-5 with TRBJ2-5, with D unresolved. Trimming stripped 0 bases from V and 5 bases from J, with 10 bases between. The length of the CDR3 is 14 residues. Germline V lookup: CDR1 LGHNT, CDR2 FRNRAP. CDR3 sequence: CASGLVLVGETQYF. As DNA, the CDR3 is TGTGCTAGTGGTTTGGTACTGGTCGGGGAGACCCAGTACTTC. Full variable domain (rest looked up from reference TRBV12-5 and TRBJ2-5): DARVTQTPRHKVTEMGQEVTMRCQPILGHNTVFWYRQTMMQGLELLAYFRNRAPLDDSGMPKDRFSAEMPDATLATLKIQPSEPRDSAVYFCASGLVLVGETQYFGPGTRLLVL.

The chain joins TRBV7-2 to TRBJ1-4; D is unclear. The V end lost 1 base, the J end lost 7 bases, and 7 bases lay between the germline ends. Germline CDR1 SGHTA, CDR2 FQGNSA. The CDR3 is 13 amino acids. The CDR3 sequence: CASSLVGGEKLFF. The CDR3 DNA reads as TGTGCCAGCAGCTTAGTTGGAGGTGAAAAACTGTTTTTT.

Here the CDR3 DNA reads TGTGCCAGCAGCCGGGACACACAAGAGACCCAGTACTTC. This codes for CASSRDTQETQYF. V is TRBV6-1 and J is TRBJ2-5, with D perhaps matching TRBD1 (6 bases). In germline, CDR1 is MNHNS, CDR2 SASEGT. The CDR3 loop spans 13 amino acids. V lost 6 bases, J lost 2 bases, and 10 bases lay in between.

The chain links TRBV19 to TRBJ2-1; tentative D call: TRBD2 (5 bases). Between the trimmed V and J ends, which lost 2 bases and 0 bases, there was a span of 11 bases. Germline V gene lookup returns CDR1 LNHDA and CDR2 SQIVND (reference sequence). There are 16 residues in the CDR3. For the CDR3, the DNA is TGTGCCAGTAGTATAATTTCGGGGAGCTCCTACAATGAGCAGTTCTTC. Its translation is CASSIISGSSYNEQFF.

The J gene is TRBJ2-5, the V gene TRBV18; D not certain. Germline CDR1 is KGHSH and CDR2 is LQKENI. The CDR3 totals 13 residues. Trimming pared 6 bases from V and 1 base from J, leaving 9 bases between. CDR3 region: CASSPKFQETQYF. The CDR3 bases are TGTGCCAGCTCGCCTAAGTTCCAAGAGACCCAGTACTTC.

The chain carries TRBV11-2 and TRBJ2-3; a weak D match, TRBD1 (5 bases). Germline V CDR1 and CDR2: SGHAT, FQNNGV. The V and J ends lost 1 base and 4 bases respectively, with 12 bases between them. The CDR3 has 15 amino acids. The CDR3 sequence: CASSLGPAGPDTQYF. The CDR3 region has the DNA TGTGCCAGCAGCTTAGGGCCTGCAGGGCCAGATACGCAGTATTTT.

The chain uses TRBV6-5 and TRBJ2-2; a weak D match, TRBD2 (6 bases). V was clipped by 2 bases and J by 5 bases, with 9 bases between them. The CDR3 spans 14 residues. CDR1 and CDR2 (germline): MNHEY, SVGAGI. Here the CDR3 DNA reads TGTGCCAGCAGTTACGACAGCGGGACCGGGGAGCTGTTTTTT. Protein product: CASSYDSGTGELFF.

The chain joins TRBV10-2 to TRBJ2-7; TRBD1 aligns across 10 bases. The CDR3 sequence is 13 residues long. Unmatched junction bases numbered 2, after V lost 6 bases and J lost 3 bases. Germline V CDR1 and CDR2: WSHSY, SAAADI. The CDR3 sequence is CASRGTGDYEQYV. The CDR3, as DNA: TGCGCCAGCAGAGGGACAGGGGACTACGAGCAGTACGTC.